This TCR beta chain was recovered during a study of OX40 agonist ivuxolimab in advanced cancers. Study-wide background: Allowance was made for prior anti-PD-1, anti-PD-L1 or anti-CTLA-4 therapy, and roughly 39% had some.

Profiled with immunoSEQ multiplex PCR; TCRdb holds only in-frame clones, not every one. The table has around 80,000 clones, about 80% seen once; the top ten hold approximately 6.3%. Per the germline V gene, CDR1 is SGHRS and CDR2 is YFSETQ. This CDR3 contains 14 residues. Trimming pared 4 bases from V and 2 bases from J, leaving 10 bases between. This TCR derives from an adult with an advanced solid tumor such as melanoma, head and neck, liver or kidney cancer. The starting material was CD4+ or CD8+ T cells sorted from blood, obtained in a trial of the OX40 agonist ivuxolimab. The rearrangement joins TRBV5-1 to TRBJ1-3, with D perhaps matching TRBD1 (6 bases). The DNA of the CDR3 is TGCGCCAGCAGCCCGGGGGGGCCTGGAAACACCATATATTTT. Translated, it gives CASSPGGPGNTIYF.